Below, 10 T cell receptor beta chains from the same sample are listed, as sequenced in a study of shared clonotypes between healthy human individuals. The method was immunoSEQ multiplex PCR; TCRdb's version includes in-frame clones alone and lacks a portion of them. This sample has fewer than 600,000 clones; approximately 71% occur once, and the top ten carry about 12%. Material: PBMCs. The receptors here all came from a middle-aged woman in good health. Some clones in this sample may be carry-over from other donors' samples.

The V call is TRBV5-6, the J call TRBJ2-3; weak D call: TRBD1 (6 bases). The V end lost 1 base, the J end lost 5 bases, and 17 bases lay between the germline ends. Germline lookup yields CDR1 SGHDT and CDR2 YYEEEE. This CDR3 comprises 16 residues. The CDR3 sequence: CASSLNVVTGGDTQYF. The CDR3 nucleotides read TGTGCCAGCAGCTTGAATGTTGTGACAGGCGGAGATACGCAGTATTTT.

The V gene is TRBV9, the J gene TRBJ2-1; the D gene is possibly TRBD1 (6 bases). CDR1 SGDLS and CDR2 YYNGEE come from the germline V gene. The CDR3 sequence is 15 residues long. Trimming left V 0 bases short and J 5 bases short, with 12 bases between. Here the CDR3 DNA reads TGTGCCAGCAGCGTAGACCTGGGGGCCAACAATGAGCAGTTCTTC. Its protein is CASSVDLGANNEQFF.

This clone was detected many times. The CDR3 loop is CASSERLLSEQFF. CDR3 DNA: TGTGCCAGCAGTGAGCGTCTATTGAGTGAGCAGTTCTTC. J is TRBJ2-1 and V is TRBV6-4; no reliable D call. Germline V gene lookup returns CDR1 MRHNA and CDR2 SNTAGT. The CDR3 extends over 13 amino acids. Between the trimmed V and J ends, which lost 3 bases and 9 bases, there was a span of 12 bases.

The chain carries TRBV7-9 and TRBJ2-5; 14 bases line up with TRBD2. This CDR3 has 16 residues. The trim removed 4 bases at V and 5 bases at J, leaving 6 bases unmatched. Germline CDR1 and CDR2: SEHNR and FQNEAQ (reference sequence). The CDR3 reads CASSSGTSGRRETQYF. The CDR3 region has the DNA TGTGCCAGCAGCTCCGGGACTAGCGGGAGAAGGGAGACCCAGTACTTC.

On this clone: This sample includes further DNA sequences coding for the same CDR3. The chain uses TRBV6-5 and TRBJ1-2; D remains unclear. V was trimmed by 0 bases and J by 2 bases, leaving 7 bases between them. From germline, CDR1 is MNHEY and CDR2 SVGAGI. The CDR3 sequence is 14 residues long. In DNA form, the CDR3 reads TGTGCCAGCAGTTACTCGGCAGCAAACTATGGCTACACCTTC. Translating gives CASSYSAANYGYTF.

The CDR3 region is CASSPDRALGEQYF. The CDR3 DNA is TGTGCCAGCAGCCCGGACAGGGCCCTTGGAGAGCAGTACTTC. This chain connects TRBV13 to TRBJ2-7; 8 nucleotides align to TRBD1. V lost 5 bases to trimming and J lost 7 bases; unmatched junction nucleotides: 10. From germline, CDR1 is PRHDT and CDR2 FYEKMQ (reference sequence). The CDR3 sequence is 14 residues long.

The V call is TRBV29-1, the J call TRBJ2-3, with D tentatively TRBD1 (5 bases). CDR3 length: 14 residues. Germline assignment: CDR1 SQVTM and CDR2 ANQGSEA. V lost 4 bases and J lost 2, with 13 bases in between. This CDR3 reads CSVVAGQPTDTQYF. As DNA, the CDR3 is TGCAGCGTTGTTGCCGGACAACCCACAGATACGCAGTATTTT.

The CDR3 DNA reads TGTGCCAGCTCCCCAGGACAGGCAGGAGAGACCCAGTACTTC. It specifies CASSPGQAGETQYF. The rearrangement joins TRBV18 to TRBJ2-5, with 7 bases identical to TRBD1. Germline assignment: CDR1 KGHSH and CDR2 LQKENI. This CDR3 spans 14 amino acids. The V and J ends lost 6 bases and 4 bases, in that order; junction bases with no gene match: 8.

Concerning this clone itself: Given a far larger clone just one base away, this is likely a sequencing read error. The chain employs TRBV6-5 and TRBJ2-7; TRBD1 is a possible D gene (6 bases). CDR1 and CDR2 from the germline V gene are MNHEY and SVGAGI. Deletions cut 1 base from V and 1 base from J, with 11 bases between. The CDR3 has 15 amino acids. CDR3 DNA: TGTGCCAGCAGTTACTTAGAGGGGGAATCCTACGAGCAGTACTTC. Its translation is CASSYLEGESYEQYF.

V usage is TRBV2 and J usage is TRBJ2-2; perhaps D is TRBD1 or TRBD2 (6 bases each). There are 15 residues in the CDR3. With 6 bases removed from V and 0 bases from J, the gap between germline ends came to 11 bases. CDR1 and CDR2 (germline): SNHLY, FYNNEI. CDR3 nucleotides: TGTGCCAGCAGGAAGGGGGGACCGAACACCGGGGAGCTGTTTTTT. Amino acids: CASRKGGPNTGELFF.